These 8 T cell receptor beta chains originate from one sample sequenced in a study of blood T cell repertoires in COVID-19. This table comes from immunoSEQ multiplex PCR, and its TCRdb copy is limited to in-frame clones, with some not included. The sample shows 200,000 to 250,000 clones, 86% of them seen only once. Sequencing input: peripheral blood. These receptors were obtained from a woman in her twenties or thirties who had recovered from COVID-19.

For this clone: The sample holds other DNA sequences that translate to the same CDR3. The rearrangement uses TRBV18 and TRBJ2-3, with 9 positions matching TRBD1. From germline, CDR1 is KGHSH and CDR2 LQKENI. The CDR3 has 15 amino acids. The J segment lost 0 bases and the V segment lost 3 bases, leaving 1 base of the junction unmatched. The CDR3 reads CASSPGTGSTDTQYF. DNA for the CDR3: TGTGCCAGCTCACCCGGGACAGGGAGCACAGATACGCAGTATTTT.

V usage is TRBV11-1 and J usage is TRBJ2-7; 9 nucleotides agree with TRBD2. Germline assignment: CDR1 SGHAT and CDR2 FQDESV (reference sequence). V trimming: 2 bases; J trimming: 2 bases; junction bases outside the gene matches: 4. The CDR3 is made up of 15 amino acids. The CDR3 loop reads CASSLLAGLPYEQYF. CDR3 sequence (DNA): TGTGCCAGCAGCTTACTAGCGGGGCTCCCCTACGAGCAGTACTTC. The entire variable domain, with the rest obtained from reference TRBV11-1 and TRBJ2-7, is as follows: EAEVAQSPRYKITEKSQAVAFWCDPISGHATLYWYRQILGQGPELLVQFQDESVVDDSQLPKDRFSAERLKGVDSTLKIQPAELGDSAMYLCASSLLAGLPYEQYFGPGTRLTVT.

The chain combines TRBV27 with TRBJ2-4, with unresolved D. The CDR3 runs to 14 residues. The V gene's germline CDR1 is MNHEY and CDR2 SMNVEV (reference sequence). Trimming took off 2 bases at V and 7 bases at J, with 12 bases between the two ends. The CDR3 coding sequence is TGTGCCAGCAGTTTAAGTCAGGTTGGCAACATTCAGTACTTC. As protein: CASSLSQVGNIQYF.

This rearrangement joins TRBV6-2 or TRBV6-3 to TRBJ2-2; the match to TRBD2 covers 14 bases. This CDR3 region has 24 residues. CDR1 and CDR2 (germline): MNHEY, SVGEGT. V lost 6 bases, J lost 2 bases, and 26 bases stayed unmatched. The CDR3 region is CASSRHRVFDRTSGGTKNTGELFF. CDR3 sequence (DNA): TGTGCCAGCAGCCGCCACCGGGTATTCGATCGGACTAGCGGGGGGACAAAAAACACCGGGGAGCTGTTTTTT.

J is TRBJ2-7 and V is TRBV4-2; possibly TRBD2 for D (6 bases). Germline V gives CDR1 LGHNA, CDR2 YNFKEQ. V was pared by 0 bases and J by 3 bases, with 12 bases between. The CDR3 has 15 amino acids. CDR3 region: CASSQEGGLSYEQYF. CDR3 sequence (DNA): TGTGCCAGCAGCCAAGAGGGGGGTTTAAGCTACGAGCAGTACTTC.

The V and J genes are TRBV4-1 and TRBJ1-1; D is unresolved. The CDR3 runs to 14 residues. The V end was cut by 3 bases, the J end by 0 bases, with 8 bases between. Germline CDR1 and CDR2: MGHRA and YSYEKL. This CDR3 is CASSQRAVNTEAFF. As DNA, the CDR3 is TGCGCCAGCAGCCAGAGAGCTGTGAACACTGAAGCTTTCTTT.

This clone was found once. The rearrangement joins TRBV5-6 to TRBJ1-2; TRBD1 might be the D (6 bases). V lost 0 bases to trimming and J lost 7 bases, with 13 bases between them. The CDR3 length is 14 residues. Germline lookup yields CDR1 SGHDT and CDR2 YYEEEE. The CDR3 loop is CASSLVGGAAGYTF. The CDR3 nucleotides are TGTGCCAGCAGCTTGGTGGGGGGGGCGGCTGGCTACACCTTC.

CDR3 residues: CASSGGSNTGELFF. The CDR3 DNA reads as TGTGCCAGCAGCGGGGGGTCGAACACCGGGGAGCTGTTTTTT. The chain uses TRBV27 and TRBJ2-2, with TRBD2 identical over 7 bases. With V trimmed by 6 bases and J by 0 bases, 1 base remained unmatched. From germline, CDR1 is MNHEY and CDR2 SMNVEV (reference sequence). The CDR3 totals 14 residues.